These 4 T cell receptor beta chains came from one sample sequenced in a study of blood T cell repertoires in COVID-19. The data were produced by immunoSEQ multiplex PCR, yet TCRdb's version contains in-frame clones alone and is incomplete. The sample gives hundreds of thousands of clones, roughly four fifths of which show up once; about 4.5% is in the top ten. The sequenced sample consisted of peripheral blood. Every receptor here comes from a woman in her 70s with acute or convalescent COVID-19.

The rearrangement links TRBV10-2 to TRBJ2-3, with 13 nucleotides matching TRBD2. The germline CDR1 and CDR2 sequences are WSHSY and SAAADI. The CDR3 loop spans 15 amino acids. V was pared by 6 bases and J by 5 bases, with 5 bases of the junction left unmatched. In DNA, the CDR3 is TGCGCCAGCAGGACTAGCGGGGGGCAAGGAGATACGCAGTATTTT. It encodes CASRTSGGQGDTQYF.

This sequence joins TRBV5-1 and TRBJ1-3, with D unclear. V dropped 0 bases and J dropped 3 bases, with 7 bases sitting between them. Germline V gene sequence: CDR1 SGHRS, CDR2 YFSETQ. The CDR3 extends over 14 amino acids. The DNA of the CDR3 is TGCGCCAGCAGCTTGGCCGGTTTTGGAAACACCATATATTTT. Residues: CASSLAGFGNTIYF.

This rearrangement joins TRBV18 to TRBJ2-2; unclear D gene. Looked up from germline, CDR1 is KGHSH and CDR2 is LQKENI. This CDR3 comprises 14 residues. Deletions cut 2 bases from V and 7 bases from J, with 11 bases between. CDR3 nucleotide sequence: TGTGCCAGCTCACCAGGGCCTATTAGCGGGGAGCTGTTTTTT. It yields the protein CASSPGPISGELFF.

The rearrangement links TRBV7-9 to TRBJ2-1, with D unclear. The CDR3 runs 11 residues. The germline V gene has CDR1 SEHNR and CDR2 FQNEAQ (reference sequence). Trimming took 4 bases from V and 9 from J, leaving 7 bases between them. The CDR3 DNA reads as TGTGCCAGCAGCTACTATGTTGAGCAGTTCTTC. This gives the protein CASSYYVEQFF.